The 9 T cell receptor beta chains presented below share a single source sample, sequenced in a study of shared clonotypes between healthy human individuals. TCRdb's table, derived via immunoSEQ multiplex PCR, lists solely in-frame clones and lacks some. In the table there are around 2,100,000 clones, less than 95% of which are singletons. Naive CD8 cells lacked CD45RO and underwent positive selection for CCR7, leaving out terminally differentiated effector memory CD45RA+ cells. The sequencing input was naive CD8+ T cells sorted from blood. These receptors came from a man younger than 35 in good health.

The chain joins TRBV6-5 to TRBJ2-2; the D call may be TRBD1 or TRBD2 (6 bases each). This CDR3 has 15 amino acids. Germline V gives CDR1 MNHEY, CDR2 SVGAGI. Deletions cut 2 bases from V and 5 bases from J, with 12 bases between. This CDR3 reads CASSYPGARTGELFF. CDR3 in DNA: TGTGCCAGCAGTTACCCGGGGGCGAGAACCGGGGAGCTGTTTTTT.

Points on this clone: The sample has other DNA sequences that encode this CDR3 too. The rearrangement links TRBV27 to TRBJ2-2; 8 nucleotides line up with TRBD1. CDR1 MNHEY and CDR2 SMNVEV come from the germline V gene (reference sequence). V lost 3 bases to trimming and J lost 8 bases; unmatched junction nucleotides: 5. The CDR3 consists of 14 residues. The CDR3 nucleotides read TGTGCCAGCAGTTTCACAGGGGGGTCGGGGGAGCTGTTTTTT. Protein: CASSFTGGSGELFF.

The chain links TRBV11-1 to TRBJ1-1, with D possibly matching TRBD1 (5 bases). Trimming took 4 bases from V and 5 from J, leaving 17 bases between them. This CDR3 region has 15 residues. Germline CDR1 and CDR2: SGHAT and FQDESV (reference sequence). The CDR3 is CASSYRQYSGTEAFF. DNA of the CDR3: TGTGCCAGCAGCTATCGACAGTACTCGGGGACTGAAGCTTTCTTT.

The genes are TRBV4-3 and TRBJ2-3, with D maybe TRBD1 (6 bases). Trimming shortened V by 0 bases and J by 2 bases, and 18 bases separated the two germline ends. The CDR3 length is 18 residues. Germline-derived CDR1 and CDR2 are LGHNA and YSLEER. CDR3 region: CASSQEWDTRDHTDTQYF. The CDR3 DNA sequence: TGCGCCAGCAGCCAAGAGTGGGACACCCGTGACCACACAGATACGCAGTATTTT.

V usage is TRBV25-1 and J usage is TRBJ2-6; a possible D gene is TRBD1 (6 bases). The V end was cut by 3 bases, the J end by 2 bases, with 8 bases between. The length of the CDR3 is 15 residues. The germline gives CDR1 MGHDK, CDR2 SYGVNS. Written as DNA, the CDR3 is TGTGCCAGCAGTGAGGCAGGGGCTGGGGCCAACGTCCTGACTTTC. Its translation: CASSEAGAGANVLTF.

The chain links TRBV13 to TRBJ2-1; TRBD2 agrees at 12 bases. V shed 4 bases, J shed 7 bases, and the junction held 5 bases outside the gene matches. Germline CDR1 reads PRHDT; CDR2 reads FYEKMQ (reference sequence). The CDR3 runs to 15 residues. CDR3 DNA: TGTGCCAGCAGCTCGACTAGCGGGAGCTCTAATGAGCAGTTCTTC. Amino acids: CASSSTSGSSNEQFF.

Notes on this clone: The identical CDR3 is also encoded by other nucleotide sequences in the sample. CDR3: CASSYDRNYEQYF. The DNA for the CDR3 is TGTGCCAGCAGTTACGACAGGAACTACGAGCAGTACTTC. V is TRBV6-5 and J is TRBJ2-7; possible D gene TRBD1, 6 bases. CDR3 length: 13 amino acids. The V end was cut by 2 bases, the J end by 3 bases, with 8 bases between. Germline loops: CDR1 MNHEY, CDR2 SVGAGI.

The chain recombines TRBV9 with TRBJ2-5; D could derive from TRBD1 or TRBD2 (6 bases each). The CDR3 is made up of 15 amino acids. Germline lookup yields CDR1 SGDLS and CDR2 YYNGEE. Trimming took off 0 bases at V and 5 bases at J, with 14 bases between the two ends. This CDR3 is CASSVEGVGGETQYF. The CDR3, as DNA: TGTGCCAGCAGCGTAGAAGGCGTAGGGGGGGAGACCCAGTACTTC.

The genes are TRBV7-9 and TRBJ2-1; no clear D gene. This CDR3 comprises 14 residues. Germline V gives CDR1 SEHNR, CDR2 FQNEAQ (reference sequence). V was trimmed by 3 bases and J by 5 bases, leaving 11 bases between them. The chain's CDR3 is CASSLADVNNEQFF. CDR3 bases: TGTGCCAGCAGCTTGGCGGACGTCAACAATGAGCAGTTCTTC.